The 25 T cell receptor beta chains below were found in one sample sequenced in a study of T cells in Graves' hyperthyroidism and ophthalmopathy (dated by TCRdb to between 2019 and 2020). The library was produced with multiplex PCR. This sample was sequenced with an Illumina HiSeq 2000. TCR beta CDR3 regions were amplified from RNA transcripts. For the first round of RT-PCR on the TCR CDR3, the HTBI primer set was used together with the Qiagen OneStep RT-PCR kit. TCRdb handled the public reads itself, with Q25 trimming in fastp and clone calling in MiXCR, and kept productive beta chains. Records with the same CDR3 protein are collapsed into one entry carrying the most frequent genes and DNA. The sample table holds roughly 360,000 distinct CDR3 sequences, of which 13% were seen once. The top ten constitute around 20% of the sample. Sample: blood. The origin of the receptors is a young man with Graves' hyperthyroidism that later progressed to Graves' ophthalmopathy.

V usage is TRBV20-1 and J usage is TRBJ2-5; tentative D call: TRBD1 (6 bases). V shed 4 bases and J shed 3 bases, with 15 bases lying between them. The CDR3 is 14 amino acids. Per germline, CDR1 DFQATT and CDR2 SNEGSKA (reference sequence). In DNA, the CDR3 is TGCAGTGCTATACTCGGGACACTAAAAGAGACCCAGTACTTC. Protein: CSAILGTLKETQYF.

This clonotype has at least ten counts. The J gene is TRBJ2-3, the V gene TRBV7-2, with D uncertain. V was cut by 5 bases and J by 4 bases, with 13 bases left in between. This CDR3 contains 14 residues. The V gene's germline CDR1 is SGHTA and CDR2 FQGNSA. The DNA for the CDR3 is TGTGCCAGCAGCGTAAGTCGCGGCCCAGATACGCAGTATTTT. Translated, it gives CASSVSRGPDTQYF.

This clonotype was detected many times. The chain recombines TRBV29-1 with TRBJ2-7; perhaps TRBD1 as D (6 bases). This CDR3 is 14 amino acids long. The germline CDR1 and CDR2 sequences are SQVTM and ANQGSEA. V gave up 4 bases and J gave up 0 bases, with 13 bases separating them. CDR3 loop: CSVVRDTVSYEQYF. The CDR3, as DNA: TGCAGCGTTGTGAGGGACACTGTCTCCTACGAGCAGTACTTC.

J is TRBJ2-7 and V is TRBV7-9; TRBD1 aligns across 8 bases. The trim removed 4 bases at V and 2 bases at J, leaving 4 bases unmatched. From germline, CDR1 is SEHNR and CDR2 FQNEAQ (reference sequence). The CDR3 sequence is 14 residues long. CDR3 DNA sequence: TGTGCCAGCAGCTGGGACAGGCGTCCCTACGAGCAGTACTTC. Translating gives CASSWDRRPYEQYF.

This clonotype was counted ten times or more. This chain joins TRBV5-1 and TRBJ2-7; 7 nucleotides agree with TRBD2. This CDR3 region has 16 residues. V dropped 3 bases and J dropped 3; count of bases not matched to a gene: 12. Looked up from germline, CDR1 is SGHRS and CDR2 is YFSETQ. CDR3 DNA: TGCGCCAGCAGCTATCTCACTCCGGGAGGAGTCTACGAGCAGTACTTC. It encodes CASSYLTPGGVYEQYF.

At least ten counts were recorded for this clonotype. The chain employs TRBV7-9 and TRBJ1-1; possibly TRBD1 for D (5 bases). Germline V CDR1 and CDR2: SEHNR, FQNEAQ (reference sequence). CDR3 length equals 15 residues. V was clipped by 7 bases and J by 4 bases, with 19 bases between them. CDR3 sequence reads: CASIKGDGSGTEAFF. The CDR3 DNA follows: TGTGCCAGCATCAAAGGGGACGGGAGTGGCACTGAAGCTTTCTTT.

At least ten counts were recorded for this clonotype. This chain links TRBV28 with TRBJ2-4; D is ambiguous. V was cut by 6 bases and J by 0 bases, with 9 bases left in between. The germline gives CDR1 MDHEN, CDR2 SYDVKM. The CDR3 contains 14 residues. The DNA for the CDR3 is TGTGCCAGCAGGGGCCGGCCAGCCAAAAACATTCAGTACTTC. This sequence encodes CASRGRPAKNIQYF.

This clonotype was seen only a few times. The J gene is TRBJ2-5, the V gene TRBV15, with D possibly called TRBD1 or TRBD2 (6 bases each). Germline V lookup: CDR1 LNHNV, CDR2 YYDKDF (reference sequence). The germline V and J ends were trimmed by 9 bases and 4 bases, with 15 bases remaining between them. The CDR3 covers 13 residues. CDR3 residues: CATGRGQGETQYF. As DNA, the CDR3 is TGTGCCACGGGTCGGGGGCAAGGAGAGACCCAGTACTTC.

This clonotype was counted ten times or more. CDR3 sequence (DNA): TGTGCCAGCAGCCAGTTTAGCAATCAGCCCCAGCATTTT. This gives the protein CASSQFSNQPQHF. This chain uses TRBV7-2 with TRBJ1-5; D is unclear. The V gene's germline CDR1 is SGHTA and CDR2 FQGNSA. Trimming left V 5 bases short and J 0 bases short, with 5 bases between. The CDR3 totals 13 residues.

This clonotype was recorded at least ten times. The rearrangement uses TRBV11-2 and TRBJ1-6, with a possible D match to TRBD1 (5 bases). This CDR3 contains 14 residues. Trimming pared 1 base from V and 10 bases from J, leaving 11 bases between. Germline V gene data show CDR1 as SGHAT and CDR2 as FQNNGV. CDR3 loop: CASSLGEGFSPLHF. The CDR3 nucleotides read TGTGCCAGCAGCTTAGGGGAGGGGTTCTCACCCCTCCACTTT. Full variable domain (outside the CDR3, taken from reference TRBV11-2 and TRBJ1-6): EAGVAQSPRYKIIEKRQSVAFWCNPISGHATLYWYQQILGQGPKLLIQFQNNGVVDDSQLPKDRFSAERLKGVDSTLKIQPAKLEDSAVYLCASSLGEGFSPLHFGNGTRLTVT.

The chain employs TRBV13 and TRBJ1-1, with 12 bases matching TRBD1. Trimming removed 5 bases from V and 4 bases from J; junction bases left unmatched: 5. Per the germline V gene, CDR1 is PRHDT and CDR2 is FYEKMQ (reference sequence). This CDR3 is 15 amino acids long. Written as DNA, the CDR3 is TGTGCCAGCAGCCAGGGACAGGGGGCTGGCACTGAAGCTTTCTTT. As protein: CASSQGQGAGTEAFF. Full variable domain (missing parts from reference TRBV13 and TRBJ1-1): AAGVIQSPRHLIKEKRETATLKCYPIPRHDTVYWYQQGPGQDPQFLISFYEKMQSDKGSIPDRFSAQQFSDYHSELNMSSLELGDSALYFCASSQGQGAGTEAFFGQGTRLTVV.

The sample holds many counts of this clonotype. The chain has TRBV28 and TRBJ1-1; TRBD1 might be the D (5 bases). The CDR3 runs 17 residues. Germline lookup yields CDR1 MDHEN and CDR2 SYDVKM. Trimming pared 1 base from V and 1 base from J, leaving 16 bases between. The CDR3: CASSLFPGGGGNTEAFF. CDR3 bases: TGTGCCAGCAGTTTATTCCCCGGAGGTGGGGGGAACACTGAAGCTTTCTTT.

This clonotype appeared a few times. The rearrangement uses TRBV3-1 and TRBJ2-5; tentatively, D is TRBD2 (6 bases). Trimming pared 0 bases from V and 6 bases from J, leaving 11 bases between. CDR3 length: 14 residues. Germline lookup yields CDR1 LGHDT and CDR2 YNNKEL (reference sequence). The CDR3 loop reads CASSQEQGRKTQYF. CDR3 sequence (DNA): TGTGCCAGCAGCCAAGAACAAGGGAGGAAGACCCAGTACTTC.

This clonotype was detected ten times or more. This sequence joins TRBV24-1 and TRBJ1-5; the match to TRBD1 covers 8 bases. CDR1 is KGHDR and CDR2 is SFDVKD in the germline V gene. The J segment lost 5 bases and the V segment lost 4 bases, leaving 6 bases of the junction unmatched. This CDR3 spans 15 amino acids. CDR3 sequence: CATSDPTGGDQPQHF. The CDR3 DNA is TGTGCCACCAGTGACCCTACAGGGGGTGATCAGCCCCAGCATTTT.

This clonotype was recorded at least ten times. The chain uses TRBV11-2 and TRBJ2-1, with 8 positions matching TRBD2. V trimming: 1 base; J trimming: 4 bases; junction bases outside the gene matches: 6. Per germline, CDR1 SGHAT and CDR2 FQNNGV. The CDR3 runs to 16 residues. In nucleotides, the CDR3 is TGTGCCAGCAGCTTAGGGGTCGGGGGGGGATACAATGAGCAGTTCTTC. Its protein is CASSLGVGGGYNEQFF.

This clonotype was counted at least ten times. This chain uses TRBV28 with TRBJ2-5, with 7 bases identical to TRBD2. CDR3 length: 15 residues. Trimming took 5 bases from V and 5 from J; bases not matched to a gene: 11. Germline V gives CDR1 MDHEN, CDR2 SYDVKM. The CDR3 nucleotides read TGTGCCAGCAGTGGACTGCGGGGAGGGCTGGAGACCCAGTACTTC. Amino acid sequence: CASSGLRGGLETQYF.

This clonotype was detected many times. The chain couples TRBV20-1 to TRBJ1-4; D gene ambiguous. V shed 5 bases and J shed 4 bases, with 11 bases lying between them. The CDR3 covers 13 residues. From germline, CDR1 is DFQATT and CDR2 SNEGSKA (reference sequence). CDR3 DNA sequence: TGCAGTGCTGTTCGGGCCGGTAATGAAAAACTGTTTTTT. Amino acid sequence: CSAVRAGNEKLFF.

The chain joins TRBV7-9 to TRBJ2-3; D tentatively fits TRBD1 or TRBD2 (6 bases each). The CDR3 has 14 residues. The germline CDR1 and CDR2 sequences are SEHNR and FQNEAQ (reference sequence). V gave up 5 bases and J gave up 7 bases, with 16 bases separating them. CDR3 DNA sequence: TGTGCCAGCAGCCCCAAGGGGGGATCTTATACGCAGTATTTT. Its translation is CASSPKGGSYTQYF. The full variable domain, completed using reference TRBV7-9 and TRBJ2-3, is DTGVSQNPRHKITKRGQNVTFRCDPISEHNRLYWYRQTLGQGPEFLTYFQNEAQLEKSRLLSDRFSAERPKGSFSTLEIQRTEQGDSAMYLCASSPKGGSYTQYFGPGTRLTVL.

Worth noting for this clonotype: One end of the junction fails to match germline, which may point to a read error. The chain joins TRBV5-1 to TRBJ2-7; 7 bases line up with TRBD1. This CDR3 spans 14 amino acids. Germline V gene sequence: CDR1 SGHRS, CDR2 YFSETQ. The CDR3 reads CASSPRQGTGERYF. In DNA form, the CDR3 reads TGCGCCAGCAGCCCCCGACAGGGTACAGGGGAGCGGTACTTC. The full variable domain, in which reference TRBV5-1 and TRBJ2-7 provide the parts outside the CDR3, is KAGVTQTPRYLIKTRGQQVTLSCSPISGHRSVSWYQQTPGQGLQFLFEYFSETQRNKGNFPGRFSGRQFSNSRSEMNVSTLELGDSALYLCASSPRQGTGERYFGPGTRLTVT.

This clonotype was counted at least ten times. The rearrangement links TRBV11-2 to TRBJ2-6; D is undetermined. Germline V gives CDR1 SGHAT, CDR2 FQNNGV. This CDR3 comprises 12 residues. V lost 6 bases and J lost 4, with 4 bases in between. CDR3 in amino acids: CASSPGANVLTF. CDR3 in DNA: TGTGCCAGCAGTCCCGGGGCCAACGTCCTGACTTTC.

The chain links TRBV11-2 to TRBJ2-4; 7 positions agree with TRBD2. CDR3 length: 15 residues. The junction had 8 bases not matched to a gene; V was cut back by 5 bases and J by 4 bases. Germline V gene sequence: CDR1 SGHAT, CDR2 FQNNGV. The CDR3 nucleotides are TGTGCCAGCAGCCGGGCAAGGGAGGGTAAAAACATTCAGTACTTC. The encoded protein is CASSRAREGKNIQYF.

The sample holds many counts of this clonotype. This chain's CDR3 is CASSPTGNNEKLFF. CDR3 DNA: TGTGCCAGCAGCCCTACAGGGAATAATGAAAAACTGTTTTTT. This chain joins TRBV7-9 and TRBJ1-4; possible D gene TRBD1, 6 bases. Germline CDR1 and CDR2: SEHNR and FQNEAQ (reference sequence). This CDR3 is 14 amino acids long. Between the trimmed V and J ends, which lost 5 bases and 4 bases, there was a span of 11 bases.

This clonotype occurred a few times. V is TRBV29-1 and J is TRBJ2-5, with 10 bases lining up with TRBD2. The CDR3 extends over 14 amino acids. Germline CDR1 SQVTM, CDR2 ANQGSEA. After removal of 6 bases from V and 4 bases from J, the junction contained 8 bases not matched to a gene. The CDR3 DNA sequence: TGCAGCGTCCCGAGCGGGGGGGCCACAGAGACCCAGTACTTC. Translation: CSVPSGGATETQYF.

The rearrangement links TRBV6-5 to TRBJ1-6; unclear D gene. There are 17 residues in the CDR3. The V end was cut by 3 bases, the J end by 5 bases, with 17 bases between. Germline V CDR1 and CDR2: MNHEY, SVGAGI. The CDR3 DNA reads as TGTGCCAGCAGTTATCCGCGACGTCTGGGTGATAATTCACCCCTCCACTTT. Translated: CASSYPRRLGDNSPLHF.

This clonotype was seen at least ten times. The chain couples TRBV20-1 to TRBJ2-5; 8 nucleotides match TRBD1. Germline V gene lookup returns CDR1 DFQATT and CDR2 SNEGSKA (reference sequence). With 3 bases clipped from V and 5 bases from J, the junction kept 14 bases outside the gene matches. CDR3 length: 16 residues. CDR3 protein: CSASLGPDRVGETQYF. The CDR3 DNA reads as TGCAGTGCTAGTCTCGGCCCGGACAGGGTTGGGGAGACCCAGTACTTC.